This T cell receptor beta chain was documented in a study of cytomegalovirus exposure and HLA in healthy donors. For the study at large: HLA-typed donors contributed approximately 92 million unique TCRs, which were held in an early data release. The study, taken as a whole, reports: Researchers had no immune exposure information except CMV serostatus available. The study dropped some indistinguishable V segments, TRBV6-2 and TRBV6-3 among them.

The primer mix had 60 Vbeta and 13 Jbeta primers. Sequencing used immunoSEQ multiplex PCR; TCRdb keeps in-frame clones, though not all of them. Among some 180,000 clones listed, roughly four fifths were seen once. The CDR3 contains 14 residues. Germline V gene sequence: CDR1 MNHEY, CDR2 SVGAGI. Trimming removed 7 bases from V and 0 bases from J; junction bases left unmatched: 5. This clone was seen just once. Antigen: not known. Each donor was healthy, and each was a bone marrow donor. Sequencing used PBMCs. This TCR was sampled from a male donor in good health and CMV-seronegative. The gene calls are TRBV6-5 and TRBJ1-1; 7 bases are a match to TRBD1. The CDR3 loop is CASTPGQMNTEAFF. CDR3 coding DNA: TGTGCCAGCACCCCGGGACAGATGAACACTGAAGCTTTCTTT.